A selection of T cell receptor beta chains follows, all from one sample in a study of T-cell reconstitution after alpha-beta-depleted transplantation in children. TCRdb passed the PCR reads through MiXCR, listing each CDR3 protein once. The sample yields about 830,000 distinct CDR3 sequences, under 20% seen once. The sample was PBMCs, mostly from graft donor cells, taken 360 days after TCRalphabeta/CD19-depleted stem cell transplant. These receptors came from a male patient aged 5 to 17 who had a stem cell transplant for acute lymphoblastic leukemia, so the T cells may come from the graft donor. The CDR3 runs from the conserved cysteine through the conserved F or W. Each record gives: V gene, clone size, D gene, J gene, CDR3 DNA, CDR3 protein. A D gene is named only where the DNA matches it firmly. Clone size appears in some rows only: once, few, many, or a class for an expanded clone.

TRBV10-3,-,-,TRBJ2-3,TGTGCCATCGCCGCCTCGGTAATTAGCACAGATACGCAGTATTTT,CAIAASVISTDTQYF
TRBV19,-,-,TRBJ2-7,TGTGCCAGTAGAGTCGGGAATCAGCAGTACTTC,CASRVGNQQYF
TRBV6-2/TRBV6-3,-,-,TRBJ2-1,TGTGCCAGCAGTTACTCATCCCTCCGGGATGAGCAGTTCTTC,CASSYSSLRDEQFF
TRBV20-1,few,TRBD2,TRBJ2-1,TGCAGGTCCGGGACTAGCAAGAATGAGCAGTTCTTC,CRSGTSKNEQFF
TRBV7-9,-,TRBD1,TRBJ2-5,TGTGCCAGCAGCTTAGGCTCCGTCCGGGACAGGAAAGAGACCCAGTACTTC,CASSLGSVRDRKETQYF
TRBV5-1,few,TRBD1,TRBJ2-7,TGCGCCAGCAGCCGAGGAGGGACAGGGCCCTACGAGCAGTACTTC,CASSRGGTGPYEQYF
TRBV29-1,-,-,TRBJ2-1,TGCAGCGTTGCTGGCCAATTCAATGAGCAGTTCTTC,CSVAGQFNEQFF
TRBV16,-,-,TRBJ2-1,TGTGCCAGCAGCCAATTGGGTGGAGGAGACAATGAGCAGTTCTTC,CASSQLGGGDNEQFF
TRBV5-1,-,-,TRBJ1-1,TGCGCCAGCAGCTTGGTTTCGGGACACCTGAACACTGAAGCTTTCTTT,CASSLVSGHLNTEAFF
TRBV20-1,-,-,TRBJ2-5,TGCAGTGCTAGAGATAACCAACCAAACTATCGCTTC,CSARDNQPNYRF
TRBV28,-,-,TRBJ2-6,TGTGCCAGCAGGGAACCAAGCTCTGGGGCCAACGTCCTGACTTTC,CASREPSSGANVLTF
TRBV20-1,few,TRBD2,TRBJ2-2,TGCAGTGCTAGGGTACCCAAGGGACTAGCGTCGAACACCGGGGAGCTGTTTTTT,CSARVPKGLASNTGELFF
TRBV6-6,few,-,TRBJ2-2,TGTGCCAGCAGCCAGGCACCCGGGGAGCTGTTTTTT,CASSQAPGELFF
TRBV4-1,few,-,TRBJ1-2,TGCGCCAGCAGCCATAACAAAGACTATGGCTACACCTTC,CASSHNKDYGYTF
TRBV12-3/TRBV12-4,many,TRBD2,TRBJ2-7,TGTGCCAGCAGTCGGCTAGCGGGAGACTACGAGCAGTACTTC,CASSRLAGDYEQYF
TRBV6-5,few,TRBD1,TRBJ1-1,TGTGCCAGCAGTTGGACAGGGACGACTGAAGCTTTCTTT,CASSWTGTTEAFF
TRBV4-1,many,-,TRBJ1-5,TGCGCCAGCAGCCAAGCACAGCGAACTGGGCCCCAGCATTTT,CASSQAQRTGPQHF
TRBV12-3/TRBV12-4,few,TRBD2,TRBJ2-1,TGTGCCACCAGAGAGGGACTAGCGGGACTTAATGAGCAGTTCTTC,CATREGLAGLNEQFF
TRBV3-1,-,-,TRBJ2-1,TGTGCCAGCAGCCAAGATCTGGGGGGGCCCAGGAATGAGCAGTTCTTC,CASSQDLGGPRNEQFF
TRBV30,-,-,TRBJ2-1,TGTGCCTGGAGGGAGATCTGGGAGCAGTTCTTC,CAWREIWEQFF
TRBV11-2,-,-,TRBJ2-1,TGTGCCAGCAGCTTGGTCGTGCGTCCCTACAATGAGCAGTTCTTC,CASSLVVRPYNEQFF
TRBV4-1,-,-,TRBJ1-5,TGCGCCAGCAGCCCCGGGGGGCCTTATAGCAATCAGCCCCAGCATTTT,CASSPGGPYSNQPQHF
TRBV20-1,few,TRBD2,TRBJ2-7,TGCAGTGCCTCTCTGACTAGCGGGAGATACGAGCAGTACTTC,CSASLTSGRYEQYF
TRBV12-3/TRBV12-4,few,-,TRBJ2-2,TGTGCCAGCACGTTTTACAGGGATCTAGTCACCGGGGAGCTGTTTTTT,CASTFYRDLVTGELFF
TRBV12-5,many,-,TRBJ2-7,TGTGCTAGTGGTCGGGGACGTTCCTACGAGCAGTACTTC,CASGRGRSYEQYF
TRBV28,-,-,TRBJ2-7,TGTGCCAGCTGCCCCGATGGGACCTGGGTGACCCCGCGGTCCTACGAGCAGTACTTC,CASCPDGTWVTPRSYEQYF
TRBV7-9,few,-,TRBJ1-6,TGTGCCAGCAGCTCCGACCGGAATTCACCCCTCCACTTT,CASSSDRNSPLHF
TRBV18,many,-,TRBJ2-3,TGTGCCAGCTCACCCTCTAGCACAGATACGCAGTATTTT,CASSPSSTDTQYF
TRBV25-1,few,-,TRBJ2-7,TGTGCCAGCAGTGAATGGGACGGCCTCTACGAGCAGTACTTC,CASSEWDGLYEQYF
TRBV12-3/TRBV12-4,few,-,TRBJ2-5,TGTGCCAGCAGTTTAGTCGACGGCCAAGAGACCCAGTACTTC,CASSLVDGQETQYF
TRBV6-5,-,-,TRBJ2-3,TGTGCCAGCAGTTACGACCCAGGGCGGTCCACAGATACGCAGTATTTT,CASSYDPGRSTDTQYF
TRBV15,few,-,TRBJ2-1,TGTGCCACCAGCAGAGATCACGGGAAGGCGCCATACAATGAGCAGTTCTTC,CATSRDHGKAPYNEQFF
TRBV7-9,-,TRBD2,TRBJ2-1,TGTGCCAGCAGCACTTTAGCGGGAGGAAATCAGTTCTTC,CASSTLAGGNQFF
TRBV5-1,many,TRBD2,TRBJ2-1,TGCGCCAGCAACCAACTAGCGGGATACTACAATGAGCAGTTCTTC,CASNQLAGYYNEQFF
TRBV3-1,few,TRBD1,TRBJ1-5,TGTGCCAGCAGCTCGTCCCGGGACAGGGACGGGGATGGCAATCAGCCCCAGCATTTT,CASSSSRDRDGDGNQPQHF
TRBV12-3/TRBV12-4,-,-,TRBJ2-1,TGTGCCAGCAGTTTAGCGGACGGGTCCTACAATGAGCAGTTCTTC,CASSLADGSYNEQFF
TRBV5-1,few,TRBD1,TRBJ2-7,TGCGCCAGCAGCTTGGTCCCAGGGGGCGCTTTGAGCTCCTACGAGCAGTACTTC,CASSLVPGGALSSYEQYF
TRBV5-1,-,TRBD1,TRBJ2-7,TGCGCCAGCAGCTTGGGGGACAGGGGATTCCGTTTGGACTTC,CASSLGDRGFRLDF
TRBV29-1,few,-,TRBJ2-5,TGCAGCGTTGGGGGGACTTGGGGCCAAGAGACCCAGTACTTC,CSVGGTWGQETQYF
TRBV29-1,many,TRBD1,TRBJ2-4,TGCAGCGTCGGACCCCGGACAGGGAATATTCAGTACTTC,CSVGPRTGNIQYF
TRBV20-1,-,-,TRBJ2-3,TGCAGTGTCGGGACCAATGGCCCAGATACGCAGTATTTT,CSVGTNGPDTQYF
TRBV7-3,few,TRBD2,TRBJ2-3,TGTGCCAGCAGCCCGACTAGCGGGAGCGTTAAAGATACGCAGTATTTT,CASSPTSGSVKDTQYF
TRBV5-1,-,-,TRBJ2-7,TGCGCCAGCAGTTACGACAGATTCGAGCAGTACTTC,CASSYDRFEQYF
TRBV12-5,few,-,TRBJ1-2,TGTGCTAGTGGTTTCGCAGGAACTAACTATGGCTACACCTTC,CASGFAGTNYGYTF
TRBV7-2,-,TRBD1,TRBJ2-7,TGTGCCAGCAGCTCCCGGCAGGGGGCGGATGAGCAGTACTTC,CASSSRQGADEQYF
TRBV7-9,-,-,TRBJ2-1,TGTGCCAGCAGCCCCAGACGGCAGATGTACAATGAGCAGTTCTTC,CASSPRRQMYNEQFF
TRBV20-1,-,-,TRBJ2-6,TGCAGTGCTCCGTCTGGGGCCAACGTCCTGACTTTC,CSAPSGANVLTF
TRBV7-6,-,-,TRBJ2-2,TGTGCCAGCAGCTCTAAGGCCGGGGAGCTGTTTTTT,CASSSKAGELFF
TRBV12-3/TRBV12-4,few,TRBD1,TRBJ2-3,TGTGCCAGCAGTCGAGGGGGCTTACGGGTAAAGGGCACAGATACGCAGTATTTT,CASSRGGLRVKGTDTQYF
TRBV23-1,few,-,TRBJ2-2,TGCGCCAGCAGTCAATTTGGCAGGCCAGATCCAAGGCAGACGTACACCGGGGAGCTGTTTTTT,CASSQFGRPDPRQTYTGELFF
TRBV5-1,once,TRBD2,TRBJ2-3,TGCGCCAGCAGCTTTTGGCTAGCGGAAACAGATACGCAGTATTTT,CASSFWLAETDTQYF
TRBV27,-,-,TRBJ2-6,TGTGCCAGCAGTTTGCACAGGAACTCTGGGGCCAACGTCCTGACTTTC,CASSLHRNSGANVLTF
TRBV20-1,many,TRBD2,TRBJ2-7,TGCAGTGCAAGGACTAGCGGGAGGTCCTACGAGCAGTACTTC,CSARTSGRSYEQYF